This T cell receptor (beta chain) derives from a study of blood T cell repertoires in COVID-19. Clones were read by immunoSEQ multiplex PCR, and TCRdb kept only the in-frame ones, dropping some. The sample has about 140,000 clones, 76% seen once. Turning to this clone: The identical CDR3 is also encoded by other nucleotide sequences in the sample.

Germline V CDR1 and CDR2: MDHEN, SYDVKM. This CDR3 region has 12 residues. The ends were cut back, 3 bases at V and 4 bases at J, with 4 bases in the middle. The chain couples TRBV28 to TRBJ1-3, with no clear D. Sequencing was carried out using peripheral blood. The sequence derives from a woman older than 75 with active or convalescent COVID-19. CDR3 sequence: CASSLSGNTIYF. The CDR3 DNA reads TGTGCCAGCAGTTTGTCAGGAAACACCATATATTTT.